This TCR beta chain was identified during a study of T-cell memory formation after mild COVID-19. Germline V lookup: CDR1 DFQATT, CDR2 SNEGSKA (reference sequence). J gave up 4 bases and V 0 bases, and 4 bases lay outside the gene matches. The CDR3 spans 15 residues. Whole-study findings and limits: Shrinking CD4+ clones resided mostly in CM and EM, and CD8+ ones in EMRA.

This clonotype was counted many times. Its antigen is currently unknown. Constant-segment primers and 5'RACE yielded cDNA libraries for TCR alpha and TCR beta, each carrying sample barcodes and UMIs. TCRdb recomputed calls from the 5' RACE reads with MiXCR, one row per CDR3 protein. The repertoire holds roughly 600,000 distinct CDR3 sequences, with more than 15% as singletons. V and J are TRBV20-1 and TRBJ2-5; 11 bases line up with TRBD2. Source material: PBMCs or a T cell subset sorted from them (not recorded which). The sequence came from an adult woman who had mild COVID-19 (a few samples of this study predate the infection). Cell type and time point are not known. CDR3 bases: TGCAGTGCTAGAGATTTCCTAGCGGGGGGAGAGACCCAGTACTTC. Translated: CSARDFLAGGETQYF.